One sample yielded the 18 T cell receptor beta chains listed below, sequenced in a study of shared clonotypes between healthy human individuals. TCRdb keeps only in-frame clones here, not all; method: immunoSEQ multiplex PCR. The table has around 550,000 clones, 95% to 97% seen once. The sequenced sample consisted of naive CD4+ T cells sorted from blood. As to subset: CD45RA+ positively selected. These receptors were taken from a woman aged 25 to 39 in good health.

This sequence joins TRBV4-2 and TRBJ2-2, with 13 bases that match TRBD2. CDR1 is LGHNA and CDR2 is YNFKEQ in the germline V gene. Germline trimming cut 8 bases from V and 6 bases from J; bases unmatched to any gene: 15. This CDR3 spans 18 amino acids. CDR3 coding DNA: TGTGCCAGCGATTCGTCCGGGACTAGCGGGATCGGGCCCGGGGAGCTGTTTTTT. This gives the protein CASDSSGTSGIGPGELFF.

The chain joins TRBV18 to TRBJ2-1; D is ambiguous. CDR1 is KGHSH, CDR2 LQKENI, per germline. This CDR3 comprises 17 residues. The V end was cut by 6 bases, the J end by 6 bases, with 24 bases between. The CDR3 reads CASSSKVVERLGNEQFF. The DNA of the CDR3 is TGTGCCAGCTCGTCGAAAGTGGTAGAAAGGTTGGGCAATGAGCAGTTCTTC. Looking up the rest from reference TRBV18 and TRBJ2-1 gives the full variable domain: NAGVMQNPRHLVRRRGQEARLRCSPMKGHSHVYWYRQLPEEGLKFMVYLQKENIIDESGMPKERFSAEFPKEGPSILRIQQVVRGDSAAYFCASSSKVVERLGNEQFFGPGTRLTVL.

The rearrangement links TRBV15 to TRBJ1-1; D remains ambiguous. V was shortened by 0 bases and J by 7 bases, with 12 bases between the two germline ends. CDR3 length: 14 amino acids. The germline V gene encodes CDR1 LNHNV and CDR2 YYDKDF (reference sequence). CDR3 sequence reads: CATSRDSGRSEAFF. Written as DNA, the CDR3 is TGTGCCACCAGCAGAGATTCGGGCCGAAGTGAAGCTTTCTTT.

The V call is TRBV11-2, the J call TRBJ2-1, with TRBD2 identical over 9 bases. Germline CDR1 is SGHAT and CDR2 is FQNNGV. Germline trimming cut 8 bases from V and 9 bases from J; bases unmatched to any gene: 8. The CDR3 is made up of 13 amino acids. CDR3 coding DNA: TGTGCCAGCTCGGGGCGGGAGGGAGGTGAGCAGTTCTTC. Translating gives CASSGREGGEQFF. Filled out from reference TRBV11-2 and TRBJ2-1, the complete variable domain reads EAGVAQSPRYKIIEKRQSVAFWCNPISGHATLYWYQQILGQGPKLLIQFQNNGVVDDSQLPKDRFSAERLKGVDSTLKIQPAKLEDSAVYLCASSGREGGEQFFGPGTRLTVL.

The V gene is TRBV5-6, the J gene TRBJ2-3; D tentatively reads TRBD1 or TRBD2 (5 bases each). The germline CDR1 and CDR2 sequences are SGHDT and YYEEEE. CDR3 length: 13 residues. Between the trimmed V and J ends, which lost 3 bases and 0 bases, there was a span of 5 bases. Here the CDR3 reads CASSWDSTDTQYF. CDR3 DNA sequence: TGTGCCAGCAGCTGGGACAGCACAGATACGCAGTATTTT.

J is TRBJ2-2 and V is TRBV6-1, with D uncertain. The CDR3 covers 15 residues. CDR1 and CDR2 from the germline V gene are MNHNS and SASEGT. V gave up 3 bases and J gave up 2 bases, with 10 bases separating them. The CDR3 nucleotides read TGTGCCAGCAGTGAGTTGCAGCCAAACACCGGGGAGCTGTTTTTT. It yields the protein CASSELQPNTGELFF.

The rearrangement joins TRBV4-2 to TRBJ2-5; D uncertain. V lost 4 bases, J lost 4 bases, and 10 bases lay in between. Looked up from germline, CDR1 is LGHNA and CDR2 is YNFKEQ. The length of the CDR3 is 13 residues. In DNA form, the CDR3 reads TGTGCCAGCAGCCGTCAGTTGACAGAGACCCAGTACTTC. It is translated as CASSRQLTETQYF.

DNA for the CDR3: TGTGCCAGCTCACCTGACCAAGTTCTTATTGGCGAGCAGTACTTC. Protein sequence: CASSPDQVLIGEQYF. The chain couples TRBV18 to TRBJ2-7; D ambiguous. The germline gives CDR1 KGHSH, CDR2 LQKENI. The CDR3 sequence is 15 residues long. The germline V and J ends were trimmed by 3 bases and 6 bases, with 18 bases remaining between them.

The chain combines TRBV7-2 with TRBJ2-7; TRBD1 is a possible D gene (6 bases). Between the trimmed V and J ends, which lost 2 bases and 4 bases, there was a span of 15 bases. This CDR3 region has 15 residues. Germline V gene lookup returns CDR1 SGHTA and CDR2 FQGNSA. CDR3 residues: CASSLSGTGLYEQYF. In nucleotides, the CDR3 is TGTGCCAGCAGCTTAAGCGGAACAGGGCTGTACGAGCAGTACTTC.

The chain's CDR3 is CASSYSEGDNEKLFF. The DNA of the CDR3 is TGTGCCAGCAGTTACTCGGAGGGGGATAACGAAAAACTGTTTTTT. V and J are TRBV6-6 and TRBJ1-4; possible D gene TRBD1, 6 bases. CDR3 size: 15 residues. In germline, CDR1 is MNHNY, CDR2 SVGAGI (reference sequence). The germline V and J ends were trimmed by 0 bases and 8 bases, with 13 bases remaining between them.

V and J are TRBV15 and TRBJ2-2, with D perhaps assigned TRBD1 or TRBD2 (6 bases each). Between the trimmed V and J ends, which lost 1 base and 5 bases, there was a span of 14 bases. CDR1 and CDR2 from the germline V gene are LNHNV and YYDKDF (reference sequence). The CDR3 sequence is 16 residues long. This CDR3 reads CATSRGGTFATGELFF. The CDR3, as DNA: TGTGCCACCAGCAGAGGCGGGACATTCGCTACCGGGGAGCTGTTTTTT.

The chain uses TRBV28 and TRBJ1-1; unclear D gene. This CDR3 contains 14 residues. Between the trimmed V and J ends, which lost 7 bases and 4 bases, there was a span of 16 bases. The V gene's germline CDR1 is MDHEN and CDR2 SYDVKM. CDR3 sequence: CASTRTLRATEAFF. In DNA form, the CDR3 reads TGTGCCAGCACCCGGACCCTTCGGGCCACTGAAGCTTTCTTT.

This chain connects TRBV7-3 to TRBJ2-5; D uncertain. Deletions cut 5 bases from V and 4 bases from J, with 11 bases between. The CDR3 is 13 amino acids. Germline CDR1 is SGHTA and CDR2 is FQGTGA. In nucleotides, the CDR3 is TGTGCCAGCAGCCCCGTTAATTTAGAGACCCAGTACTTC. It yields the protein CASSPVNLETQYF.

CDR3 nucleotides: TGTGCCAGCAGTTACTTGAGGACCGTGTCCTACGAGCAGTACTTC. This sequence encodes CASSYLRTVSYEQYF. V and J are TRBV6-5 and TRBJ2-7; no firm D call. Germline V gene sequence: CDR1 MNHEY, CDR2 SVGAGI. This CDR3 has 15 residues. V was trimmed by 1 base and J by 1 base, leaving 11 bases between them.

V gene TRBV18 combines with J gene TRBJ2-1, with 10 bases fitting TRBD2. Germline CDR1 and CDR2: KGHSH and LQKENI. The CDR3 contains 15 residues. J gave up 6 bases and V 2 bases, and 4 bases lay outside the gene matches. CDR3 bases: TGTGCCAGCTCACCAACGGCTAGCGGGAGCAATGAGCAGTTCTTC. The encoded protein is CASSPTASGSNEQFF.

The chain uses TRBV5-4 and TRBJ2-1; D is uncertain. The CDR3 spans 15 residues. V lost 2 bases to trimming and J lost 1 base, with 10 bases between them. Germline values: CDR1 SGHNT, CDR2 YYREEE (reference sequence). The CDR3 reads CASSFDMASYNEQFF. The CDR3 bases are TGTGCCAGCAGCTTCGACATGGCGTCCTACAATGAGCAGTTCTTC.

The rearrangement links TRBV19 to TRBJ2-5; the D gene is possibly TRBD2 (5 bases). The last part of the DNA fits TRBJ2-7 better; the J call may be wrong. CDR1 is LNHDA and CDR2 is SQIVND in the germline V gene (reference sequence). The CDR3 consists of 14 residues. The CDR3 DNA follows: TGTGCCAGTAGTATGTTATACGGGACCTACGAGCAGTACTTC. Its translation: CASSMLYGTYEQYF.

This chain joins TRBV30 and TRBJ2-1; 7 bases match TRBD1. The junction had 5 bases not matched to a gene; V was cut back by 4 bases and J by 2 bases. Germline V gene data show CDR1 as GTSNPN and CDR2 as SVGIG (reference sequence). This CDR3 is built from 14 residues. Written as DNA, the CDR3 is TGTGCCTGGAATAGGGGGCCTCCCTACAATGAGCAGTTCTTC. Its protein product is CAWNRGPPYNEQFF.